Described below is a single TCR beta chain sequence and its context. This clone's antigen is unknown. There are no base qualities to consult, and no much larger clone falls within one base. This sample stems from a study of T cell repertoires in cytomegalovirus infection (dated by TCRdb to between 2018 and 2020). For the study in its entirety: Donor HLA type was relevant to the analysis, as public TCR beta signatures indicated carriage of CMV infection together with the matching HLA type.

The CDR3 goes from the cysteine to the phenylalanine over 15 residues. Of all the DNA, just the CDR3 is kept, 45 bases in frame from base 1. Trimming removed 2 bases from V and 8 bases from J; the gene matches leave 7 bases unexplained. Taken from the germline V gene, the CDR1 and CDR2 loops are MNHEY and SVGEGT. For sequencing, an Illumina HiSeq 1500 was employed. TCRdb applied fastp at Q25 and MiXCR to the public reads, then kept only in-frame beta chains. Rows matching on CDR3 protein sequence are summarized as one entry with the most common DNA and genes. The sample table records 350,000 to 450,000 distinct CDR3 sequences; approximately 18% of these occur just once. In total, the top ten clones hold about 10% of the sample. Study-wide findings and limitations: Cumulative frequency of public TCR beta family members discriminated carriers of CMV infection plus the relevant HLA type in this cohort and an independent approximately 360-donor cohort. The ex vivo response was dominated by HLA-C-restricted CMV-specific TCR beta clonotypes, and the single most frequent clonotype in two of eight donors was supplied by these HLA-C-restricted clonotypes.

This TCR was sampled from a human donor in good health (CMV status not recorded). Some clones in this sample may be carry-over from other donors' samples. Recombination joined TRBV6-2 or TRBV6-3 with TRBJ2-1, and TRBD1 matches 9 of the central bases. The specimen sequenced was PBMCs. This receptor has the CDR3 CASSYTGGSFHEQFF. The DNA sequence reads TGTGCCAGCAGTTACACAGGGGGCTCTTTCCATGAGCAGTTCTTC.